This entry features one TCR beta chain sequence. The target antigen is unknown. The data were obtained in a study of blood T cells in healthy people across ages. Study findings and constraints: There was a strong correlation between TCR beta diversity and naive T cell percentage. PBMC samples, being unsorted, prevented any conclusive comparison of naive and antigen-experienced cells.

Alongside a J-beta primer mix, a sample-barcoded 5' primer served in a second PCR lasting roughly 7 to 11 cycles. MiXCR, run by TCRdb on the 5' RACE reads, gives a single entry per CDR3 protein. Of around 790,000 distinct CDR3 sequences listed, 40% to 50% were seen once; the top ten hold approximately 19%. Germline CDR1 reads DFQATT; CDR2 reads SNEGSKA (reference sequence). This CDR3 spans 14 amino acids. Deletions cut 6 bases from V and 6 bases from J, with 21 bases between. This receptor was obtained from a man aged 60 to 69 in good health. V gene TRBV20-1 combines with J gene TRBJ2-7; D might be TRBD1 (5 bases). Sequenced: blood. The CDR3 spells CSAPVGSDRGEQYF. The CDR3 coding sequence is TGCAGTGCCCCCGTCGGTTCCGATAGGGGCGAGCAGTACTTC.